This T cell receptor (beta chain) was observed in a study of breast tumors, draining lymph nodes, adjacent tissues. Axillary draining lymph nodes of breast cancer patients supplied the node samples. Findings and limits, study-wide: Tumor and nontumor repertoires were significantly more similar in luminal-like than in basal-like breast cancer. Tumor T cell lymph node origin was a supported hypothesis, not proven. Findings are consistent with lymph node origin and intratumoral expansion of most tumor T cells.

This clonotype was recorded a few times. The antigen is not known. MiXCR, run by TCRdb on the multiplex PCR reads, gives a single entry per CDR3 protein. The table records fewer than 150,000 distinct CDR3 sequences, 21% of them present only once. Losses at the gene ends were 0 bases for V and 3 bases for J; bases not matched to a gene: 9. The CDR3 has 18 amino acids. Germline assignment: CDR1 LNHNV and CDR2 YYDKDF (reference sequence). This chain connects TRBV15 to TRBJ1-4, with TRBD1 matching over 8 bases. Sequencing input: axillary lymph node tissue. The sequence was obtained from a female donor with breast cancer. Some clones in this sample may be carry-over from other donors' samples. The CDR3 spells CATSRDGWQGAANEKLFF. CDR3 nucleotide sequence: TGTGCCACCAGCAGAGATGGTTGGCAGGGGGCAGCTAATGAAAAACTGTTTTTT.